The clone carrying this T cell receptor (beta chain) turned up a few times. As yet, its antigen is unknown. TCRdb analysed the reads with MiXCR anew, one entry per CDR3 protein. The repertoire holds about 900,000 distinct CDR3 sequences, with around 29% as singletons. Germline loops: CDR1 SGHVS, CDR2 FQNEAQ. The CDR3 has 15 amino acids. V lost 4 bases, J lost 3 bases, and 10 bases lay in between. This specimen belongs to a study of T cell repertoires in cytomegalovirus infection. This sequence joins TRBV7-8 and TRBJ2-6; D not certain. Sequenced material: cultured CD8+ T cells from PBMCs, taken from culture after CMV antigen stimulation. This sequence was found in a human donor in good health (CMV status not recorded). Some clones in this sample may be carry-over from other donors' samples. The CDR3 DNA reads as TGTGCCAGCAGCTGGCGACACCTTGGGGCCAACGTCCTGACTTTC. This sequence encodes CASSWRHLGANVLTF.